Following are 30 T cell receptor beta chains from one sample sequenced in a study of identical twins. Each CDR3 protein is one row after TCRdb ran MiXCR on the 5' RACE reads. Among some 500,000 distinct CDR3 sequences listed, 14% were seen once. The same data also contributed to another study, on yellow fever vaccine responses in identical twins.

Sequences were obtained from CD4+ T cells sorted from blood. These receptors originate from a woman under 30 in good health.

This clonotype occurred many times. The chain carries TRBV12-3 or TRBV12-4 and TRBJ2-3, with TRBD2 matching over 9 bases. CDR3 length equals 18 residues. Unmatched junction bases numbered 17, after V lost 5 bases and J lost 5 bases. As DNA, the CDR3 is TGTGCCAGCAGTCAACCCTTGGGGACTAGCTTCCGAGGAGATACGCAGTATTTT. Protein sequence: CASSQPLGTSFRGDTQYF.

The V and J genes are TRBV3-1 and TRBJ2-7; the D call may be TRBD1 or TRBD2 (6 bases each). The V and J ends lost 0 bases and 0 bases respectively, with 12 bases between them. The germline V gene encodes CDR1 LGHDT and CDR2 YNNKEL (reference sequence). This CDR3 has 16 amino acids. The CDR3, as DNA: TGTGCCAGCAGCCAAGAATCCCGGGGGCGCTCCTACGAGCAGTACTTC. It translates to CASSQESRGRSYEQYF.

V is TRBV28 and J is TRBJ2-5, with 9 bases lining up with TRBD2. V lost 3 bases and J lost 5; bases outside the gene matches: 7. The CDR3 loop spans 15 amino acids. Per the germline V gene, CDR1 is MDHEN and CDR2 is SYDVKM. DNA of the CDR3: TGTGCCAGCAGTTTTAGTAGCGGGAGTTGGGAGACCCAGTACTTC. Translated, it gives CASSFSSGSWETQYF.

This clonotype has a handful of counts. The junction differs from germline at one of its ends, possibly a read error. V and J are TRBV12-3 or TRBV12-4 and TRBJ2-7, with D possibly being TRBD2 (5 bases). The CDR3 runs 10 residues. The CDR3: CARVQVGEPF. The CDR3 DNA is TGTGCCAGAGTTCAGGTCGGGGAACCCTTC.

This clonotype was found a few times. The CDR3 here is CSVSLAGGPYNEQFF. CDR3 bases: TGCAGCGTTTCCCTAGCGGGAGGGCCCTACAATGAGCAGTTCTTC. V is TRBV29-1 and J is TRBJ2-1; 12 bases are a match to TRBD2. The CDR3 has 15 amino acids. Germline lookup yields CDR1 SQVTM and CDR2 ANQGSEA. J gave up 2 bases and V 5 bases, and 4 bases lay outside the gene matches.

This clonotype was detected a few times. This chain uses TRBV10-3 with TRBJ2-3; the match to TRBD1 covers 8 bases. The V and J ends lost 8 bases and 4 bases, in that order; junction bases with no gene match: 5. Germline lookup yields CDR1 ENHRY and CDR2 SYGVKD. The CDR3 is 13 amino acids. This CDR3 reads CAIADREADTQYF. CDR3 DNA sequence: TGTGCCATCGCGGACAGGGAGGCAGATACGCAGTATTTT.

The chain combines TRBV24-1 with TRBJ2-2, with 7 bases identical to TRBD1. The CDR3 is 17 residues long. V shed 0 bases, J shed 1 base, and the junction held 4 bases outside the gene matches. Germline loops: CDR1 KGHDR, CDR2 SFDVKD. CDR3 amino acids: CATSDLTRDRNTGELFF. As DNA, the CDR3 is TGTGCCACCAGTGATTTGACCCGGGACAGGAACACCGGGGAGCTGTTTTTT.

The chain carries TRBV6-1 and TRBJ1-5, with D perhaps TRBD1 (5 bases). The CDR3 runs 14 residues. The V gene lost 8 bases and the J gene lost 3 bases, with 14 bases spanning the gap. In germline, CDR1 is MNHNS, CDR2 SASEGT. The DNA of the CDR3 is TGTGCCAGCGCCCTCGCAGGGTACAATCAGCCCCAGCATTTT. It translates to CASALAGYNQPQHF.

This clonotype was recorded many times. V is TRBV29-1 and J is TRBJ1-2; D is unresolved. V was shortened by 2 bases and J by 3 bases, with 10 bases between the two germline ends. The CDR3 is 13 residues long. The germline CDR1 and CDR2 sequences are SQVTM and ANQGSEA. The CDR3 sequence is CSVERPSDYGYTF. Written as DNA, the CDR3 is TGCAGCGTTGAACGGCCAAGTGACTATGGCTACACCTTC. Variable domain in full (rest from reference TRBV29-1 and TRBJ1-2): SAVISQKPSRDICQRGTSLTIQCQVDSQVTMMFWYRQQPGQSLTLIATANQGSEATYESGFVIDKFPISRPNLTFSTLTVSNMSPEDSSIYLCSVERPSDYGYTFGSGTRLTVV.

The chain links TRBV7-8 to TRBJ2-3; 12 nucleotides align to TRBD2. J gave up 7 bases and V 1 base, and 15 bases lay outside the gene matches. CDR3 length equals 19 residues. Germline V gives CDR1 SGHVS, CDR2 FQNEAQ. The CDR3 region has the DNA TGTGCCAGCAGCTTAGGTGGGACTAGCGGGCGCCGACCCACGCATACGCAGTATTTT. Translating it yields CASSLGGTSGRRPTHTQYF.

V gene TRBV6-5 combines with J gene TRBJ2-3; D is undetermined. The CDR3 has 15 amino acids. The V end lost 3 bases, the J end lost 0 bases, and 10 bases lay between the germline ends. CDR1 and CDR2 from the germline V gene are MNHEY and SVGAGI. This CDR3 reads CASSYLAASTDTQYF. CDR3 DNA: TGTGCCAGCAGTTATTTGGCGGCTAGCACAGATACGCAGTATTTT.

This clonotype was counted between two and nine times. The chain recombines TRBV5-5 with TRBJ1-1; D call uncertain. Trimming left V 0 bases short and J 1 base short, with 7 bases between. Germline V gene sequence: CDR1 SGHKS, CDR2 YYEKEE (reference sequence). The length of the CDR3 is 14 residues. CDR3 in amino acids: CASSLGFWNTEAFF. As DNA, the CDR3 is TGTGCCAGCAGCTTGGGGTTTTGGAACACTGAAGCTTTCTTT.

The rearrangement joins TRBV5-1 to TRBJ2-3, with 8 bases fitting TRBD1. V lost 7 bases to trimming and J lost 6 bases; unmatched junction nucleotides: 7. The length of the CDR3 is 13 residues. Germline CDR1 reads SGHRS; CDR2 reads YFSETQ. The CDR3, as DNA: TGCGCCAGCTTGGACAGGGAAGGGGATACGCAGTATTTT. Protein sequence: CASLDREGDTQYF.

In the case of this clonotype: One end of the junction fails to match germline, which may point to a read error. The CDR3 nucleotides read TGTGCCAGCAGCTCAATACTAGCCTCCCACGAGCAGTACTTC. Amino acid sequence: CASSSILASHEQYF. V is TRBV7-8 and J is TRBJ2-7, with D maybe TRBD2 (6 bases). CDR3 length: 14 amino acids. In germline, CDR1 is SGHVS, CDR2 FQNEAQ.

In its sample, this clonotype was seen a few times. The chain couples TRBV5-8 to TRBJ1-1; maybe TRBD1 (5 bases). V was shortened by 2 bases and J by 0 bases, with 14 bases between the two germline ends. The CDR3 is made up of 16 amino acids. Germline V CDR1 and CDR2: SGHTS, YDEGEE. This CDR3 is CASSLGTVTLNTEAFF. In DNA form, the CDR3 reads TGTGCCAGCAGCTTAGGGACGGTAACCTTGAACACTGAAGCTTTCTTT.

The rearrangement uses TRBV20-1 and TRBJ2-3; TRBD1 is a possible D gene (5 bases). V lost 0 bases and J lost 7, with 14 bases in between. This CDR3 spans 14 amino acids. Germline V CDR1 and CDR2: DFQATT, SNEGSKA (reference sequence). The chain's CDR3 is CSARDEASGNTQYF. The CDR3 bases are TGCAGTGCTAGAGATGAGGCTTCAGGGAATACGCAGTATTTT.

CDR3 sequence reads: CATSDSAWTENTGELFF. Written as DNA, the CDR3 is TGTGCCACCAGTGATTCGGCCTGGACGGAGAACACCGGGGAGCTGTTTTTT. The rearrangement joins TRBV24-1 to TRBJ2-2; D uncertain. V lost 2 bases and J lost 1, with 13 bases in between. Germline V gene lookup returns CDR1 KGHDR and CDR2 SFDVKD. The CDR3 length is 17 residues.

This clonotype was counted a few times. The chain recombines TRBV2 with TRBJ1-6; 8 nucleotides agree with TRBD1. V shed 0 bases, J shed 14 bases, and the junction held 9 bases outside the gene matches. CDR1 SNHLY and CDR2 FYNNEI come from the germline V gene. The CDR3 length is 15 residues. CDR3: CASSEAETGVGALHF. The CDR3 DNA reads TGTGCCAGCAGTGAAGCGGAGACAGGGGTTGGGGCCCTCCACTTT.

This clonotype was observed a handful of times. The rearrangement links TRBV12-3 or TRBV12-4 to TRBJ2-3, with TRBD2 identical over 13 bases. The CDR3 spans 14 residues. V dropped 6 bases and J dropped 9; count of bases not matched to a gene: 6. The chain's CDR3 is CASRLAGGLSTQYF. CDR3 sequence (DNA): TGTGCCAGCAGACTAGCGGGAGGGCTCTCGACGCAGTATTTT.

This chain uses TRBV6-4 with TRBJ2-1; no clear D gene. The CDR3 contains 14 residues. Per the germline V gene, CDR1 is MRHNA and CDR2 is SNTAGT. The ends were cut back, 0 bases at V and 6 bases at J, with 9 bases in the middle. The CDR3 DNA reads TGTGCCAGCAGTGACTCGGGCAAAAGCAATGAGCAGTTCTTC. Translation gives CASSDSGKSNEQFF.

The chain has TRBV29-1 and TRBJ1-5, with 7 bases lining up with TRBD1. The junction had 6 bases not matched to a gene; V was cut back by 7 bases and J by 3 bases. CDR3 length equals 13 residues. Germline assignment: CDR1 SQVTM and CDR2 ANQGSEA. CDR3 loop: CSAATGTNQPQHF. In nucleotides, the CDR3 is TGCAGCGCCGCGACAGGGACCAATCAGCCCCAGCATTTT.

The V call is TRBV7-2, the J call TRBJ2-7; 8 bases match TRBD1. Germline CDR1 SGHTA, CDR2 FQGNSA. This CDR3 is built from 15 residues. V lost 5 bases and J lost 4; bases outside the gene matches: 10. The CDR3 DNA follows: TGTGCCAGCAGCCTCGGGCAGGGGGCCCTGTACGAGCAGTACTTC. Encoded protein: CASSLGQGALYEQYF.

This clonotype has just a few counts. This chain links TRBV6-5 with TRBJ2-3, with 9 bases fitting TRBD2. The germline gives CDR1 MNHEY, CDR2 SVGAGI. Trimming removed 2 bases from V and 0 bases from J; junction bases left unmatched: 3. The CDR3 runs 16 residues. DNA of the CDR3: TGTGCCAGCAGTTACGAAGCGGGGGGTAGCACAGATACGCAGTATTTT. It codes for CASSYEAGGSTDTQYF.

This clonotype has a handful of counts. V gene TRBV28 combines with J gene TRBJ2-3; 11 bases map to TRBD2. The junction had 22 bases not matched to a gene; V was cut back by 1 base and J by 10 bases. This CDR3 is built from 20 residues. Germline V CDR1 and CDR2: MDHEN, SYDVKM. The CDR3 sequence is CASSLSILAGGSPDIRAQYF. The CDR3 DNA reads TGTGCCAGCAGTTTATCCATCCTAGCGGGAGGATCCCCAGATATTCGGGCGCAGTATTTT.

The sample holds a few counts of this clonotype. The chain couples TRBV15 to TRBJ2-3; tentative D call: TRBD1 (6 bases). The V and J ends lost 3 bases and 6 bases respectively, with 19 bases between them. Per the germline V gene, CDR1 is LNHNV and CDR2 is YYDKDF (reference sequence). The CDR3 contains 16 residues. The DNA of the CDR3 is TGTGCCACCAGCAGGTATAAACAGGGCCTTACGGATACGCAGTATTTT. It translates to CATSRYKQGLTDTQYF.

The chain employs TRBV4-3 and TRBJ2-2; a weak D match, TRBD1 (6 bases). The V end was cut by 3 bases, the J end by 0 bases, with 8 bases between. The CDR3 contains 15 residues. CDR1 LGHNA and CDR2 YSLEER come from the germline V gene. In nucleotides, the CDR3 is TGCGCCAGCAGCCAGAAGGGGGCGAACACCGGGGAGCTGTTTTTT. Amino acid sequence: CASSQKGANTGELFF.

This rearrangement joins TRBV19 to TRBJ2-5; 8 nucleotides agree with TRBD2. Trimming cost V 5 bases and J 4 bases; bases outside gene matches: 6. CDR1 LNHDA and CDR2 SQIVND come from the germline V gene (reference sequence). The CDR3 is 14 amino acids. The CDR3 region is CASSSRGGVETQYF. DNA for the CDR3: TGTGCCAGTAGTTCCCGGGGGGGAGTAGAGACCCAGTACTTC.

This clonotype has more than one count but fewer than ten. CDR3 amino acids: CAVGGRLGNEQYF. The CDR3 nucleotides read TGTGCCGTGGGGGGAAGACTAGGGAACGAGCAGTACTTC. The chain has TRBV12-3 or TRBV12-4 and TRBJ2-7, with D possibly matching TRBD2 (6 bases). The CDR3 totals 13 residues. Trimming removed 11 bases at V and 5 bases at J, with 19 bases between.

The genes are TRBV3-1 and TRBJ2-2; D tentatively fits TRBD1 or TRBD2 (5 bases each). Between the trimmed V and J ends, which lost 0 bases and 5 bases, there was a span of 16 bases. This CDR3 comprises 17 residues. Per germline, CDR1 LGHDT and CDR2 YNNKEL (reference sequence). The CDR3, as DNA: TGTGCCAGCAGCCAAGACGCCAGGGCGGGTAGAACCGGGGAGCTGTTTTTT. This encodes CASSQDARAGRTGELFF.

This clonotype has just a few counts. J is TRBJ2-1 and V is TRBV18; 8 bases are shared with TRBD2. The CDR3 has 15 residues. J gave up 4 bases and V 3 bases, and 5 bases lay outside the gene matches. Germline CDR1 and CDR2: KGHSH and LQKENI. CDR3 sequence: CASSPGLGWYNEQFF. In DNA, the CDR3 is TGTGCCAGCTCACCGGGACTAGGTTGGTACAATGAGCAGTTCTTC.